The rows below give T cell receptor beta chains drawn from one sample of a study of OX40 agonist ivuxolimab in advanced cancers. Some clones are missing from TCRdb's copy, which holds only in-frame ones; the method was immunoSEQ multiplex PCR. The repertoire holds roughly 62,000 clones, 80% to 90% seen once, with around 0.9% in the top ten. The input for sequencing was CD4+ or CD8+ T cells sorted from blood, taken in a trial of the OX40 agonist ivuxolimab. Receptors originate from an adult with an advanced solid tumor such as melanoma, head and neck, liver or kidney cancer. Each CDR3 is given with its conserved first and last residue. D genes are given only for firm matches. Clone size is not always given. Where it is, it says once, few, many or a class for expanded clones.

J gene | D gene | V gene | clone size | CDR3 protein | CDR3 DNA
TRBJ2-5 | . | TRBV19 | . | CASSMRTSQQYF | TGTGCCAGTAGTATGAGGACCTCTCAGCAGTACTTC
TRBJ2-1 | . | TRBV7-2 | once | CASSLAVSASYNEQFF | TGTGCCAGCAGCTTAGCGGTTTCGGCCTCCTACAATGAGCAGTTCTTC
TRBJ1-2 | . | TRBV7-2 | . | CASSSSSGYGYTF | TGTGCCAGCAGCTCCTCTTCCGGATATGGCTACACCTTC
TRBJ1-5 | . | TRBV11-2 | . | CASSLQGIGNQPQHF | TGTGCCAGCAGCTTGCAGGGGATTGGGAATCAGCCCCAGCATTTT
TRBJ1-2 | . | TRBV28 | . | CASRTPGALYGYTF | TGTGCCAGCAGAACCCCCGGGGCCCTCTATGGCTACACCTTC
TRBJ1-1 | TRBD1 | TRBV6-5 | . | CASSYVGQGAEAFF | TGTGCCAGCAGTTACGTGGGACAGGGGGCTGAAGCTTTCTTT
TRBJ2-1 | . | TRBV14 | . | CASSQSGNEQFF | TGTGCCAGCAGCCAAAGCGGGAATGAGCAGTTCTTC
TRBJ1-4 | . | TRBV7-9 | . | CASRREKLFF | TGTGCCAGCAGGAGGGAAAAACTGTTTTTT
TRBJ2-2 | . | TRBV21-1 | . | CASSRGLFANTGELFF | TGTGCCAGCAGCCGTGGACTCTTCGCGAACACCGGGGAGCTGTTTTTT
TRBJ1-5 | TRBD1 | TRBV4-2 | . | CASSPRDSYQPQHF | TGTGCCAGCAGCCCTCGGGACAGCTATCAGCCCCAGCATTTT
TRBJ2-3 | . | TRBV7-6 | . | CASSSLSGSTDTQYF | TGTGCCAGCAGCTCCCTATCTGGTAGCACAGATACGCAGTATTTT
TRBJ1-2 | . | TRBV20-1 | . | CSVIYGYGYTF | TGCAGTGTAATCTATGGGTATGGCTACACCTTC
TRBJ2-2 | . | TRBV2 | few | CASMGQFANTGELFF | TGTGCCAGCATGGGGCAGTTCGCGAACACCGGGGAGCTGTTTTTT
TRBJ1-3 | . | TRBV30 | . | CAWSRPDPLSSGNTIYF | TGTGCCTGGAGTAGGCCAGATCCGCTGAGCTCTGGAAACACCATATATTTT
TRBJ2-7 | . | TRBV7-9 | . | CASSLVRSRQYF | TGTGCCAGCAGCTTAGTACGGTCGCGGCAGTACTTC
TRBJ2-7 | . | TRBV5-1 | . | CASSLNYEQYF | TGCGCCAGCAGCTTGAACTACGAGCAGTACTTC
TRBJ1-1 | . | TRBV6-5 | . | CASSYGGNTEAFF | TGTGCCAGCAGTTACGGGGGGAACACTGAAGCTTTCTTT
TRBJ2-1 | TRBD1 | TRBV2 | . | CASSRQGYNEQFF | TGTGCCAGCAGTAGACAGGGATACAATGAGCAGTTCTTC
TRBJ2-1 | . | TRBV7-9 | once | CASSRTSEGEQFF | TGTGCCAGCAGCCGCACTTCGGAGGGTGAGCAGTTCTTC
TRBJ1-1 | TRBD1 | TRBV5-5 | once | CASSFGRTGGEDEAFF | TGTGCCAGCAGCTTCGGTCGGACAGGGGGCGAGGATGAAGCTTTCTTT
TRBJ2-7 | TRBD1 | TRBV15 | . | CATSRYRGPYEQYF | TGTGCCACCAGCAGGTACAGGGGGCCTTACGAGCAGTACTTC
TRBJ1-1 | . | TRBV6-6 | . | CASSYGRGPEAFF | TGTGCCAGCAGTTACGGTCGAGGGCCTGAAGCTTTCTTT
TRBJ1-5 | . | TRBV30 | . | CAWSVREYQPQHF | TGTGCCTGGAGTGTAAGAGAATATCAGCCCCAGCATTTT
TRBJ1-1 | TRBD1 | TRBV18 | . | CASSRDSNTEAFF | TGTGCCAGCTCACGGGACAGCAACACTGAAGCTTTCTTT
TRBJ2-7 | . | TRBV20-1 | . | CSASSLGTQYF | TGCAGTGCTAGCAGCTTGGGCACGCAGTACTTC
TRBJ2-6 | TRBD1 | TRBV7-9 | . | CASSFPLKGARGANVLTF | TGTGCCAGCAGCTTCCCTCTAAAGGGGGCGCGGGGGGCCAACGTCCTGACTTTC
TRBJ2-1 | . | TRBV29-1 | . | CSVVRQPIIDEQFF | TGCAGCGTTGTGAGGCAGCCCATAATCGATGAGCAGTTCTTC
TRBJ2-2 | TRBD1 | TRBV11-1 | . | CASRPRWDRVYTGELFF | TGTGCCAGCAGACCCAGATGGGACAGGGTGTATACCGGGGAGCTGTTTTTT
TRBJ1-4 | TRBD1 | TRBV5-5 | few | CASSWGQGITNEKLFF | TGTGCCAGCAGCTGGGGACAGGGGATCACTAATGAAAAACTGTTTTTT
TRBJ2-6 | . | TRBV6-6 | . | CASSLTGGAGANVLTF | TGTGCCAGCAGTTTAACAGGAGGCGCTGGGGCCAACGTCCTGACTTTC